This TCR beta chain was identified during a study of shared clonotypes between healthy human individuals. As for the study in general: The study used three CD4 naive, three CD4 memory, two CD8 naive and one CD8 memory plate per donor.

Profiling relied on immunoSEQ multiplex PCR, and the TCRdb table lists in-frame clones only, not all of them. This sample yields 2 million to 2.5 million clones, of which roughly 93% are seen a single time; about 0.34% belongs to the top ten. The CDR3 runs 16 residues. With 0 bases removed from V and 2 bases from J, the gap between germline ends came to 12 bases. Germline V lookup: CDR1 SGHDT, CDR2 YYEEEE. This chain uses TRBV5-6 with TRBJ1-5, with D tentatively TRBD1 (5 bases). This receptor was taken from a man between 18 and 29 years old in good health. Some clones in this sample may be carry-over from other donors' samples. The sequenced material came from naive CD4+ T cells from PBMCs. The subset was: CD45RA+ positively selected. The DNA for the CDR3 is TGTGCCAGCAGCTTGGGCCGGGGCTCAGGCAATCAGCCCCAGCATTTT. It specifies CASSLGRGSGNQPQHF.